This T cell receptor beta chain stems from a study of blood T cell repertoires in COVID-19. Study information: Sources were T cells, B-cell-depleted T cells, or PBMCs; the material itself was cDNA or gDNA.

Generated by immunoSEQ multiplex PCR, the TCRdb table keeps only in-frame clones and is missing some. The table lists about 170,000 clones, 80% to 85% of them singletons. Germline V gene data show CDR1 as SNHLY and CDR2 as FYNNEI. V shed 10 bases, J shed 7 bases, and the junction held 16 bases outside the gene matches. The CDR3 totals 14 residues. Sequences were obtained from peripheral blood. The receptor's source is a woman between 65 and 79 years old with COVID-19, enrolled during active disease. The chain carries TRBV2 and TRBJ2-7, with 7 bases matching TRBD1. The CDR3 DNA reads as TGTGCCACCCAAACGGAAGGGGGCATGGGAGAGCAGTACGTC. The encoded protein is CATQTEGGMGEQYV.